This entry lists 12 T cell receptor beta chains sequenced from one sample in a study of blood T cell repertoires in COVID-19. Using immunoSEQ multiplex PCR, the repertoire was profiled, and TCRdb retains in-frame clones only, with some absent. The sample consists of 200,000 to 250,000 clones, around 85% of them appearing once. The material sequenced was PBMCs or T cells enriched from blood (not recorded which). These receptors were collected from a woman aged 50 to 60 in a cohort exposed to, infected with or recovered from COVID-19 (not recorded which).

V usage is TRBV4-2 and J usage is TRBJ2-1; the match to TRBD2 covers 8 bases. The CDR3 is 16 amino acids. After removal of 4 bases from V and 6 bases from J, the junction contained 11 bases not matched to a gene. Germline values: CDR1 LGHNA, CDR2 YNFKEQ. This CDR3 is CASSRSGGPTTNEQFF. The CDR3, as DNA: TGTGCCAGCAGCCGAAGCGGGGGCCCAACCACCAATGAGCAGTTCTTC.

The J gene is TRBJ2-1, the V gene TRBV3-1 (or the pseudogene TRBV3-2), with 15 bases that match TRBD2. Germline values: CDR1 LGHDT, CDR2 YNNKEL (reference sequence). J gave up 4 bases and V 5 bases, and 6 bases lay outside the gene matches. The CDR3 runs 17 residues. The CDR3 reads CASSRTSGGASYNEQFF. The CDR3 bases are TGTGCCAGCAGCAGGACTAGCGGGGGGGCTTCATACAATGAGCAGTTCTTC.

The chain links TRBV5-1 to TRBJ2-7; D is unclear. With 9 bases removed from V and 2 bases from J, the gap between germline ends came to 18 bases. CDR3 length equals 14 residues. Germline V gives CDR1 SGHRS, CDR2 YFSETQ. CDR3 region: CATKPLTGAYEQYF. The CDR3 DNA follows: TGCGCCACCAAGCCTCTAACCGGAGCCTACGAGCAGTACTTC.

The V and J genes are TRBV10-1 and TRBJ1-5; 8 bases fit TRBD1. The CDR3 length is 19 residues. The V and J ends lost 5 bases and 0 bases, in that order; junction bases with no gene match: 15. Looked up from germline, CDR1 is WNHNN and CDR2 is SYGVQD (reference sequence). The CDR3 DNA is TGCGCCAGCAGTATCCGGCCTGGACAGGGTTTCTTTAGCAATCAGCCCCAGCATTTT. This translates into CASSIRPGQGFFSNQPQHF.

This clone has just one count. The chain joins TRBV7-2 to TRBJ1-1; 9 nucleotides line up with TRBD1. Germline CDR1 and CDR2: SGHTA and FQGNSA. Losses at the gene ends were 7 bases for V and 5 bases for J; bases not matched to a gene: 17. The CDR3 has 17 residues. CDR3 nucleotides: TGTGCCAGCAACCAACCCCCCGGGACAGGGACGGGGACTGAAGCTTTCTTT. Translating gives CASNQPPGTGTGTEAFF.

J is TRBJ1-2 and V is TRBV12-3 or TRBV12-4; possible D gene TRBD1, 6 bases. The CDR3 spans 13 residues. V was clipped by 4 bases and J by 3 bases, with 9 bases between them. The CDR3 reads CASSSAGDYGYTF. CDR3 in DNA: TGTGCCAGCAGTTCAGCAGGGGACTATGGCTACACCTTC.

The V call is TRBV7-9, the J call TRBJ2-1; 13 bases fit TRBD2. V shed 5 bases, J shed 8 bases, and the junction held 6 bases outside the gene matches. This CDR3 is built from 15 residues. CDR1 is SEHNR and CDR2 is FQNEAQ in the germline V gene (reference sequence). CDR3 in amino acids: CASSRRLAGGDEQFF. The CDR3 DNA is TGTGCCAGCAGCCGAAGACTAGCGGGGGGAGATGAGCAGTTCTTC.

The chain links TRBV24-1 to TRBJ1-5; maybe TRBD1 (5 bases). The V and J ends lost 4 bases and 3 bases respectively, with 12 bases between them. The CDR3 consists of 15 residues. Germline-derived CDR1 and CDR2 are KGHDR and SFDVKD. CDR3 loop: CATSDQTETNQPQHF. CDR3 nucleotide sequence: TGTGCCACCAGTGACCAGACAGAAACCAATCAGCCCCAGCATTTT.

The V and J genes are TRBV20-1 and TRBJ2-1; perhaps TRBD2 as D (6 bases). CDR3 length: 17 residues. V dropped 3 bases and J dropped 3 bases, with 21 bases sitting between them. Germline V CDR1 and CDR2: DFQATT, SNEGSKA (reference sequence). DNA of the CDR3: TGCAGTGCTAGTGGATTCAAACCGGGACTTCACTACAATGAGCAGTTCTTC. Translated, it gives CSASGFKPGLHYNEQFF.

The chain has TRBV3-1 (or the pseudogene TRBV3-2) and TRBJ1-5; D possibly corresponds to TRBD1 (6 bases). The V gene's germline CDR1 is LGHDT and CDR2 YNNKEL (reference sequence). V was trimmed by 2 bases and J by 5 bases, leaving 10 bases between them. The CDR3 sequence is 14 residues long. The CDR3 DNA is TGTGCCAGCAGCCAACAGGGGAACTATCAGCCCCAGCATTTT. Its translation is CASSQQGNYQPQHF.

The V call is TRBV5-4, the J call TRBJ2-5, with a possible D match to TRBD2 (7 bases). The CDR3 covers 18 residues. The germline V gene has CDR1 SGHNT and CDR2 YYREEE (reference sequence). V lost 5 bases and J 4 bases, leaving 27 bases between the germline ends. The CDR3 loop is CASRDGLAGAASGETQYF. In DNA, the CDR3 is TGTGCCAGCAGGGATGGATTGGCGGGGGCGGCCTCGGGAGAGACCCAGTACTTC.

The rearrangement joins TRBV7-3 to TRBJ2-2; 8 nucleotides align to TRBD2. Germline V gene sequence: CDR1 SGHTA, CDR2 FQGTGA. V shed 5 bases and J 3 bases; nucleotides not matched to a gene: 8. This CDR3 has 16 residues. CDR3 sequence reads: CASSPSKRGYTGELFF. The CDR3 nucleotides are TGTGCCAGCAGCCCATCCAAGCGGGGGTACACCGGGGAGCTGTTTTTT.